This is a list of T cell receptor beta chains from one sample in a study of PD-1 blockade in classical Hodgkin lymphoma. The repertoire was sequenced with immunoSEQ multiplex PCR; TCRdb's copy has only in-frame clones and lacks some. The sample holds around 99,000 clones; roughly 79% are singletons and the top ten take approximately 15%. This specimen was peripheral blood mononuclear cells (PBMCs), taken before the second cycle of nivolumab. These receptors were obtained from a human donor with classical Hodgkin lymphoma. Both conserved end residues are part of each CDR3. The order of the fields is CDR3 length, V gene, D gene, J gene, clone size, CDR3 protein, CDR3 DNA. D genes are given only for firm matches. For some rows the clone size is stated as once, few or many, or as a class when expanded; others skip it.

13	TRBV7-2	-	TRBJ2-1	-	CASSLQVRNEQFF	TGTGCCAGCAGCTTACAAGTTAGGAATGAGCAGTTCTTC
16	TRBV19	TRBD1	TRBJ2-4	-	CASSHRDRVTKNIQYF	TGTGCCAGTAGCCACCGGGACAGGGTTACCAAAAACATTCAGTACTTC
13	TRBV30	-	TRBJ1-3	-	CACTRDSGNTIYF	TGTGCCTGTACCCGGGACTCTGGAAACACCATATATTTT
16	TRBV10-3	TRBD1	TRBJ2-6	-	CAIRSDRLSGANVLTF	TGTGCCATCAGATCGGACAGGCTATCTGGGGCCAACGTCCTGACTTTC
15	TRBV9	TRBD2	TRBJ2-5	-	CASSVASGSVETQYF	TGTGCCAGCAGCGTAGCTAGCGGGAGTGTGGAGACCCAGTACTTC
14	TRBV6-1	TRBD1	TRBJ2-2	-	CAGGQGSFVGELFF	TGTGCCGGGGGACAGGGGAGTTTTGTCGGGGAGCTGTTTTTT
15	TRBV28	TRBD2	TRBJ2-3	-	CAVTLGTSGRGTQYF	TGTGCCGTAACCTTGGGGACTAGCGGGAGAGGTACGCAGTATTTT
16	TRBV7-9	TRBD1	TRBJ2-3	-	CASSLNRGSGTDTQYF	TGTGCCAGCAGCTTAAACAGGGGGTCTGGCACAGATACGCAGTATTTT
13	TRBV18	TRBD1	TRBJ1-2	-	CASSPRQGDGYTF	TGTGCCAGCTCACCACGCCAGGGGGATGGCTACACCTTC
15	TRBV19	-	TRBJ1-1	-	CASSIIDSLNTEAFF	TGTGCCAGTAGTATAATCGACAGCCTGAACACTGAAGCTTTCTTT
16	TRBV11-2	TRBD1	TRBJ2-3	-	CASSLGLQGVADTQYF	TGTGCCAGCAGCTTAGGGTTACAGGGGGTCGCAGATACGCAGTATTTT
14	TRBV5-1	TRBD1	TRBJ2-1	medium-sized	CAKQNSETGDEQFF	TGCGCCAAGCAGAATTCCGAAACAGGGGATGAGCAGTTCTTC
16	TRBV18	-	TRBJ2-7	few	CASSPQGGSVSYEQYF	TGTGCCAGCTCACCGCAGGGAGGCTCGGTCTCCTACGAGCAGTACTTC
19	TRBV11-2	TRBD2	TRBJ2-3	-	CASSSRFQFIAGSPDTQYF	TGTGCCAGCAGCAGCCGGTTCCAATTTATAGCGGGATCACCAGATACGCAGTATTTT
14	TRBV13	-	TRBJ2-7	-	CASSLDPGSYEQYF	TGTGCCAGCAGCTTAGATCCCGGATCCTACGAGCAGTACTTC
13	TRBV5-4	TRBD1	TRBJ2-3	-	CASSPDRDDTQYF	TGTGCCAGCAGCCCCGACAGGGATGATACGCAGTATTTT
13	TRBV29-1	-	TRBJ1-1	-	CSFQAGGNTEAFF	TGCAGCTTCCAGGCTGGGGGGAACACTGAAGCTTTCTTT
15	TRBV5-1	-	TRBJ2-7	-	CASSPKDGYSYEQYF	TGCGCCAGCAGCCCGAAGGACGGATACTCCTACGAGCAGTACTTC
13	TRBV10-3	-	TRBJ2-7	-	CAISSLTDGEQYF	TGTGCCATCAGCTCCCTGACAGACGGCGAGCAGTACTTC
15	TRBV6-1	-	TRBJ1-1	few	CASSARMTGETEAFF	TGTGCCAGCAGTGCCAGAATGACAGGCGAAACTGAAGCTTTCTTT
15	TRBV10-1	TRBD1	TRBJ1-2	few	CASSSGQGGWYGYTF	TGCGCCAGCAGCTCGGGACAGGGCGGTTGGTATGGCTACACCTTC
15	TRBV19	-	TRBJ1-1	-	CASKAILQRGTEAFF	TGTGCCAGTAAGGCAATACTACAGAGGGGCACTGAAGCTTTCTTT
14	TRBV10-1	-	TRBJ2-5	-	CASSDKGQPETQYF	TGCGCCAGCAGTGATAAAGGGCAGCCAGAGACCCAGTACTTC
13	TRBV19	-	TRBJ1-2	once	CASTQWGLDGYTF	TGTGCCAGTACCCAATGGGGACTGGATGGCTACACCTTC
12	TRBV28	-	TRBJ2-7	-	CASSLSFYEQYF	TGTGCCAGCAGTTTATCCTTCTACGAGCAGTACTTC
11	TRBV29-1	-	TRBJ2-3	-	CSASQLDTQYF	TGCAGCGCCTCCCAGCTAGATACGCAGTATTTT
12	TRBV7-6	-	TRBJ1-2	-	CASSSGVGGYTF	TGTGCCAGCAGTTCCGGGGTGGGTGGCTACACCTTC
15	TRBV6-1	-	TRBJ1-2	-	CASSEVQGAQDGYTF	TGTGCCAGCAGTGAAGTACAGGGCGCCCAAGATGGCTACACCTTC
14	TRBV10-3	TRBD2	TRBJ2-5	-	CAIRTGLAQETQYF	TGTGCCATCAGAACCGGACTAGCCCAAGAGACCCAGTACTTC
15	TRBV5-4	TRBD1	TRBJ2-7	-	CASSPRQGSTYEQYF	TGTGCCAGCAGTCCTCGACAGGGGTCGACCTACGAGCAGTACTTC
12	TRBV2	-	TRBJ2-2	-	CASSDDTGELFF	TGTGCCAGCAGTGACGACACCGGGGAGCTGTTTTTT
20	TRBV4-1	TRBD2	TRBJ2-2	-	CASSQDPGLAGGWNTGELFF	TGCGCCAGCAGCCAAGATCCGGGACTAGCGGGAGGTTGGAACACCGGGGAGCTGTTTTTT
14	TRBV27	TRBD2	TRBJ2-5	-	CASKGLAGGETQYF	TGTGCCAGCAAAGGACTAGCGGGGGGAGAGACCCAGTACTTC
13	TRBV6-1	-	TRBJ2-2	-	CASQRPGTGELFF	TGTGCCAGCCAGCGGCCGGGTACCGGGGAGCTGTTTTTT
15	TRBV4-2	-	TRBJ1-5	-	CASSQDLNSNQPQHF	TGTGCCAGCAGCCAAGATCTTAATAGCAATCAGCCCCAGCATTTT
14	TRBV7-2	TRBD2	TRBJ2-1	-	CASSLLAGQVEQFF	TGTGCCAGCAGCCTACTAGCGGGACAGGTTGAGCAGTTCTTC
14	TRBV7-2	-	TRBJ1-1	-	CASSRHADRPEAFF	TGTGCCAGCAGCCGACACGCCGACAGGCCCGAAGCTTTCTTT
16	TRBV4-3	TRBD1	TRBJ1-1	-	CASSQGPGGLQTEAFF	TGCGCCAGCAGCCAAGGCCCAGGGGGCTTGCAAACTGAAGCTTTCTTT
15	TRBV19	TRBD1	TRBJ2-3	-	CASSMGQSSTDTQYF	TGTGCCAGTAGTATGGGACAGTCGAGCACAGATACGCAGTATTTT
18	TRBV4-1	TRBD1	TRBJ2-7	-	CASSQDPRAGQEWYEQYF	TGCGCCAGCAGCCAAGATCCTCGGGCGGGACAGGAATGGTACGAGCAGTACTTC
16	TRBV27	TRBD2	TRBJ2-1	-	CASSRTSGSSYNEQFF	TGTGCCAGCAGCCGTACTAGCGGGAGCTCCTACAATGAGCAGTTCTTC
18	TRBV11-3	TRBD2	TRBJ2-2	-	CASSLGGWRGENTGELFF	TGTGCCAGCAGCTTAGGAGGCTGGCGGGGGGAGAACACCGGGGAGCTGTTTTTT
14	TRBV10-3	-	TRBJ2-5	-	CAISAEGGAETQYF	TGTGCCATCAGTGCCGAAGGGGGGGCAGAGACCCAGTACTTC
13	TRBV5-1	-	TRBJ2-7	-	CASSLAYQYEQYF	TGCGCCAGCAGCTTGGCTTACCAGTACGAGCAGTACTTC
11	TRBV2	TRBD1	TRBJ1-1	few	CASRQGGRAFF	TGTGCCAGCAGACAGGGGGGAAGAGCTTTCTTT
15	TRBV7-9	-	TRBJ2-2	once	CASSPVRGDTGELFF	TGTGCCAGCAGCCCTGTCAGGGGCGACACCGGGGAGCTGTTTTTT
14	TRBV6-5	-	TRBJ2-1	-	CASRQSSSYNEQFF	TGTGCCAGCAGACAGTCTAGCTCCTACAATGAGCAGTTCTTC
15	TRBV6-5	TRBD2	TRBJ2-3	-	CASSYGTSHSDTQYF	TGTGCCAGCAGTTACGGGACTAGTCACTCAGATACGCAGTATTTT
17	TRBV28	TRBD1	TRBJ2-7	-	CASSLHRGAGGAGEQYF	TGTGCCAGCAGTTTACACCGCGGGGCAGGGGGCGCGGGGGAGCAGTACTTC
20	TRBV6-4	-	TRBJ1-1	-	CASSLGNRVPHGVPNTEAFF	TGTGCCAGCAGTTTGGGGAACAGGGTTCCCCATGGCGTCCCGAACACTGAAGCTTTCTTT
15	TRBV16	-	TRBJ2-6	-	CASSQSVSGANVLTF	TGTGCCAGCAGCCAATCGGTCTCTGGGGCCAACGTCCTGACTTTC
14	TRBV11-2	-	TRBJ2-4	once	CASSLWSGQGFQYF	TGTGCCAGCAGCTTATGGTCCGGCCAGGGGTTTCAGTACTTC
13	TRBV30	-	TRBJ2-2	-	CAWSPRVAGELFF	TGTGCCTGGAGTCCCCGGGTAGCCGGGGAGCTGTTTTTT
16	TRBV19	-	TRBJ2-1	few	CASSMVRQTFPHEQFF	TGTGCCAGTAGTATGGTTCGACAGACTTTTCCCCACGAGCAGTTCTTC
8	TRBV19	-	TRBJ2-7	-	CASSSRYF	TGTGCCAGTAGTAGCAGGTACTTC